The 31 T cell receptor beta chains given below trace back to one sample, sequenced in a study of monozygotic twins with inflammatory bowel disease. From the 5' RACE reads, TCRdb lists one entry per CDR3 protein and no DNA. This sample contains approximately 340,000 distinct CDR3 sequences. The sample was blood. Receptors were obtained from a human donor with ulcerative colitis or Crohn's disease, or a healthy co-twin of an affected twin (not recorded which).

This chain joins TRBV7-8 and TRBJ1-4. The germline V gene has CDR1 SGHVS and CDR2 FQNEAQ. The CDR3 length is 13 residues. Here the CDR3 reads CASSLSGEGKLFF.

The gene calls are TRBV20-1 and TRBJ2-4. Germline values: CDR1 DFQATT, CDR2 SNEGSKA (reference sequence). The length of the CDR3 is 13 residues. CDR3 region: CSARDHDKNIQYF.

This rearrangement joins TRBV5-5 to TRBJ1-5; absent DNA, TCRdb's TRBD1 call cannot be checked. Germline assignment: CDR1 SGHKS and CDR2 YYEKEE (reference sequence). CDR3 size: 16 residues. CDR3 sequence reads: CASSLRGVSGNQPQHF.

J is TRBJ2-2 and V is TRBV19; TCRdb reports TRBD1, a call that lacks DNA to check it against. There are 15 residues in the CDR3. CDR1 and CDR2 from the germline V gene are LNHDA and SQIVND (reference sequence). CDR3 residues: CASSRGLDRAGELFF.

The chain employs TRBV20-1 and TRBJ2-6. Germline V gene lookup returns CDR1 DFQATT and CDR2 SNEGSKA (reference sequence). The CDR3 loop spans 12 amino acids. The CDR3 sequence is CGRRSGANVLTF.

The rearrangement uses TRBV6-1 and TRBJ2-3. The CDR3 loop spans 14 amino acids. Germline-derived CDR1 and CDR2 are MNHNS and SASEGT. CDR3 in amino acids: CASRMAASTDTQYF.

V gene TRBV6-2 or TRBV6-3 combines with J gene TRBJ1-5; TCRdb lists TRBD1, though no DNA is available to test this call. The CDR3 totals 14 residues. Germline lookup yields CDR1 MNHEY and CDR2 SVGEGT. CDR3 sequence reads: CASRRTGGNQPQHF.

V is TRBV23-1 and J is TRBJ2-5. TRBV23-1 is reported as an ORF; its role is uncertain. The CDR3 consists of 17 residues. The CDR3 protein is CASRTKKTARRGETQYF.

The gene calls are TRBV6-2 or TRBV6-3 and TRBJ2-7; the D gene TCRdb calls, TRBD2, cannot be checked with no DNA. CDR1 MNHEY and CDR2 SVGEGT come from the germline V gene. This CDR3 contains 16 residues. CDR3 protein: CASSYSITEGPYEQYF.

The chain uses TRBV18 and TRBJ1-1. Germline V gene lookup returns CDR1 KGHSH and CDR2 LQKENI. The length of the CDR3 is 15 residues. The CDR3 here is CASSPFRPGNTEAFF.

This sequence joins TRBV2 and TRBJ2-7. Germline CDR1 reads SNHLY; CDR2 reads FYNNEI. The CDR3 runs 11 residues. CDR3 region: CASTGAYEQYF. The full variable domain, completed using reference TRBV2 and TRBJ2-7, is EPEVTQTPSHQVTQMGQEVILRCVPISNHLYFYWYRQILGQKVEFLVSFYNNEISEKSEIFDDQFSVERPDGSNFTLKIRSTKLEDSAMYFCASTGAYEQYFGPGTRLTVT.

The J gene is TRBJ2-1, the V gene TRBV5-5; the D call from TCRdb, TRBD1, cannot be confirmed without DNA. The CDR3 runs to 17 residues. Germline V gene sequence: CDR1 SGHKS, CDR2 YYEKEE (reference sequence). The CDR3: CASSKRTGWTPLDEQFF.

CDR3 sequence: CASSFTVGGSMNTEAFF. J is TRBJ1-1 and V is TRBV5-1; the TRBD1 assignment by TCRdb is unverifiable without DNA. CDR3 size: 17 residues. The germline V gene has CDR1 SGHRS and CDR2 YFSETQ.

V is TRBV5-4 and J is TRBJ2-3; TCRdb outputs TRBD2, but without DNA this stays unchecked. CDR1 is SGHNT and CDR2 is YYREEE in the germline V gene (reference sequence). This CDR3 is 17 amino acids long. This chain's CDR3 is CASSWKLAGGTPDTQYF.

The rearrangement uses TRBV7-2 and TRBJ2-1; TCRdb returns TRBD1, unconfirmable since there is no DNA. Germline values: CDR1 SGHTA, CDR2 FQGNSA. CDR3 length: 15 residues. The CDR3 protein is CASRIAGGLEGEQFF.

V gene TRBV20-1 combines with J gene TRBJ2-7; no DNA is available, so the TRBD1 call from TCRdb remains unchecked. The CDR3 covers 14 residues. The germline V gene encodes CDR1 DFQATT and CDR2 SNEGSKA (reference sequence). The CDR3 is CSANTGTYPYEQYF.

The chain couples TRBV7-9 to TRBJ2-3; TCRdb selects TRBD1, and the lack of DNA leaves this call unchecked. The CDR3 consists of 15 residues. Germline-derived CDR1 and CDR2 are SEHNR and FQNEAQ (reference sequence). CDR3 sequence: CASSYLGGSADTQYF. Together with reference TRBV7-9 and TRBJ2-3, the CDR3 gives the full variable domain: DTGVSQNPRHKITKRGQNVTFRCDPISEHNRLYWYRQTLGQGPEFLTYFQNEAQLEKSRLLSDRFSAERPKGSFSTLEIQRTEQGDSAMYLCASSYLGGSADTQYFGPGTRLTVL.

The CDR3 sequence: CASSSPEKRDTQYF. The genes are TRBV7-9 and TRBJ2-3; TCRdb reports TRBD2, a call that lacks DNA to check it against. In germline, CDR1 is SEHNR, CDR2 FQNEAQ (reference sequence). CDR3 size: 14 residues.

This CDR3 is CASSLSSGLVGYTF. The rearrangement links TRBV12-3 or TRBV12-4 to TRBJ1-2; TCRdb gives TRBD1 as the D gene, but with no DNA this cannot be confirmed. The CDR3 sequence is 14 residues long.

The chain joins TRBV7-9 to TRBJ1-1; TCRdb reports TRBD1, a call that lacks DNA to check it against. CDR3 length: 14 amino acids. CDR1 is SEHNR, CDR2 FQNEAQ, per germline (reference sequence). CDR3 sequence: CASSRTGGGTEAFF.

CDR3: CASNTLGVGTEAFF. The chain carries TRBV7-9 and TRBJ1-1; TCRdb calls TRBD1, which cannot be checked without DNA. This CDR3 region has 14 residues. Per germline, CDR1 SEHNR and CDR2 FQNEAQ (reference sequence). The variable domain in full, completed from reference TRBV7-9 and TRBJ1-1, reads DTGVSQNPRHKITKRGQNVTFRCDPISEHNRLYWYRQTLGQGPEFLTYFQNEAQLEKSRLLSDRFSAERPKGSFSTLEIQRTEQGDSAMYLCASNTLGVGTEAFFGQGTRLTVV.

This sequence joins TRBV15 and TRBJ2-1; as DNA is missing, the TRBD1 call by TCRdb cannot be tested. This CDR3 region has 15 residues. Germline V gene data show CDR1 as LNHNV and CDR2 as YYDKDF (reference sequence). This CDR3 is CATSRDHPGQNEQFF.

The chain recombines TRBV6-4 with TRBJ1-5; with no DNA, the TCRdb D assignment of TRBD1 cannot be verified. This CDR3 is built from 19 residues. From germline, CDR1 is MRHNA and CDR2 SNTAGT. CDR3 in amino acids: CASSPRIGLADGANQPQHF.

V gene TRBV15 combines with J gene TRBJ1-4. The CDR3 is 13 residues long. Germline V gene data show CDR1 as LNHNV and CDR2 as YYDKDF (reference sequence). The CDR3 loop reads CATSRDQNEKLFF.

The V and J genes are TRBV20-1 and TRBJ1-1; TCRdb's assignment of TRBD1 cannot be checked, as there is no DNA. This CDR3 has 14 amino acids. Germline V gene data show CDR1 as DFQATT and CDR2 as SNEGSKA (reference sequence). The CDR3 reads CSARDRQGTAEAFF.

This CDR3 reads CASRPGGIEQYF. V gene TRBV6-6 combines with J gene TRBJ2-7; TCRdb returns TRBD2, unconfirmable since there is no DNA. This CDR3 has 12 amino acids. Germline loops: CDR1 MNHNY, CDR2 SVGAGI (reference sequence).

The V call is TRBV7-2, the J call TRBJ1-5; TCRdb lists TRBD1, though no DNA is available to test this call. Germline values: CDR1 SGHTA, CDR2 FQGNSA. The length of the CDR3 is 14 residues. The CDR3 spells CASSWDRGNQPQHF.

The rearrangement uses TRBV19 and TRBJ2-1. This CDR3 contains 12 residues. The germline gives CDR1 LNHDA, CDR2 SQIVND (reference sequence). The CDR3 protein is CASSIGEYEQFF.

V and J are TRBV7-9 and TRBJ1-5; TCRdb's D call, TRBD1, is unchecked because there is no DNA. This CDR3 region has 14 residues. Germline values: CDR1 SEHNR, CDR2 FQNEAQ (reference sequence). The CDR3 is CASSEGQPNQPQHF.

The chain employs TRBV7-9 and TRBJ2-2; the TCRdb call, TRBD1, lacks DNA for checking. Germline loops: CDR1 SEHNR, CDR2 FQNEAQ (reference sequence). The CDR3 contains 16 residues. The CDR3 sequence is CASSLIGRGDTGELFF. The whole variable domain, filled in from reference TRBV7-9 and TRBJ2-2, reads DTGVSQNPRHKITKRGQNVTFRCDPISEHNRLYWYRQTLGQGPEFLTYFQNEAQLEKSRLLSDRFSAERPKGSFSTLEIQRTEQGDSAMYLCASSLIGRGDTGELFFGEGSRLTVL.

The chain links TRBV5-1 to TRBJ1-1; TCRdb reports TRBD1, a call that lacks DNA to check it against. The V gene's germline CDR1 is SGHRS and CDR2 YFSETQ. The CDR3 loop spans 15 amino acids. The CDR3 region is CASSRTGSENTEAFF.